Below are 17 T cell receptor beta chains sequenced from a single sample in a study of T cells in Graves' hyperthyroidism and ophthalmopathy. Researchers amplified the TCR beta CDR3 regions from RNA transcripts. Primed by the HTBI set, a first-round RT-PCR was run on the TCR CDR3. TCRdb reanalysed the multiplex PCR reads using MiXCR and keeps one entry per CDR3 protein. The sample shows 450,000 to 500,000 distinct CDR3 sequences, approximately 22% of them seen only once. Sequenced: blood. These receptors all come from a woman between 65 and 79 years old with Graves' ophthalmopathy.

Only a few counts were recorded for this clonotype. The chain uses TRBV6-5 and TRBJ2-3; D may be TRBD1 or TRBD2 (7 bases each). CDR3 length: 20 residues. Germline values: CDR1 MNHEY, CDR2 SVGAGI. Trimming took off 2 bases at V and 8 bases at J, with 32 bases between the two ends. CDR3 in amino acids: CASSYTTSPTPGLRGGTQYF. CDR3 DNA sequence: TGTGCCAGCAGTTACACTACTTCGCCCACTCCAGGGCTCAGGGGGGGTACGCAGTATTTT.

This clonotype was recorded once. The gene calls are TRBV9 and TRBJ2-7; possibly TRBD1 for D (5 bases). V gave up 2 bases and J gave up 2 bases, with 11 bases separating them. Germline V lookup: CDR1 SGDLS, CDR2 YYNGEE. There are 14 residues in the CDR3. CDR3: CASSVDLTAYEQYF. The CDR3 DNA reads TGTGCCAGCAGCGTCGACTTGACAGCCTACGAGCAGTACTTC.

This clonotype has more than one count but fewer than ten. This sequence joins TRBV12-3 or TRBV12-4 and TRBJ2-6; D remains unclear. V was cut by 7 bases and J by 1 base, with 5 bases left in between. The CDR3 is made up of 13 amino acids. The CDR3 protein is CASKDSGANVLTF. The CDR3 region has the DNA TGTGCCAGCAAGGATTCTGGGGCCAACGTCCTGACTTTC.

This clonotype was observed a few times. The J gene is TRBJ1-1, the V gene TRBV28; the D gene is possibly TRBD1 (5 bases). Trimming took 9 bases from V and 0 from J, leaving 11 bases between them. The CDR3 totals 13 residues. From germline, CDR1 is MDHEN and CDR2 SYDVKM. This CDR3 reads CASKGSVNTEAFF. CDR3 sequence (DNA): TGTGCCAGTAAGGGGTCGGTGAACACTGAAGCTTTCTTT. Looking up the rest from reference TRBV28 and TRBJ1-1 gives the full variable domain: DVKVTQSSRYLVKRTGEKVFLECVQDMDHENMFWYRQDPGLGLRLIYFSYDVKMKEKGDIPEGYSVSREKKERFSLILESASTNQTSMYLCASKGSVNTEAFFGQGTRLTVV.

The table lists this clonotype with many counts. The chain uses TRBV6-1 and TRBJ2-7; D may be TRBD2 (5 bases). V dropped 3 bases and J dropped 2 bases, with 8 bases sitting between them. This CDR3 is built from 13 residues. Germline CDR1 is MNHNS and CDR2 is SASEGT. The CDR3 nucleotides are TGTGCCAGCAGTGATGGGGAGACCTACGAGCAGTACTTC. This encodes CASSDGETYEQYF.

Of note for this clonotype: A much bigger clone sits one base away, suggesting this may be a read error. This chain uses TRBV7-8 with TRBJ2-5; no firm D call. V was pared by 5 bases and J by 8 bases, with 15 bases between. The CDR3 extends over 13 amino acids. Germline V gene sequence: CDR1 SGHVS, CDR2 FQNEAQ. CDR3 DNA: TGTGCCAGCAGCCCCCAGGAGAAAGTAACCCAGTACTTC. As protein: CASSPQEKVTQYF.

This clonotype showed up just a few times. V is TRBV20-1 and J is TRBJ2-3; 11 bases align to TRBD1. Germline trimming cut 5 bases from V and 5 bases from J; bases unmatched to any gene: 3. Germline lookup yields CDR1 DFQATT and CDR2 SNEGSKA (reference sequence). The CDR3 is made up of 13 amino acids. CDR3 residues: CSAGTGGKDTQYF. For the CDR3, the DNA is TGCAGTGCTGGGACAGGGGGTAAAGATACGCAGTATTTT.

In its sample, this clonotype was seen a few times. The chain combines TRBV19 with TRBJ2-3; D remains unclear. The CDR3 loop spans 14 amino acids. Deletions cut 6 bases from V and 5 bases from J, with 15 bases between. CDR1 and CDR2 (germline): LNHDA, SQIVND (reference sequence). CDR3 amino acids: CASRRKPERDTQYF. The CDR3 DNA sequence: TGTGCCAGTAGACGCAAGCCAGAGCGAGATACGCAGTATTTT.

This clonotype showed up just a few times. CDR3 residues: CASSLDRGSNYGYTF. CDR3 sequence (DNA): TGTGCCAGCAGCCTAGACAGGGGCTCTAACTATGGCTACACCTTC. The chain uses TRBV7-2 and TRBJ1-2; the match to TRBD1 covers 8 bases. Germline V lookup: CDR1 SGHTA, CDR2 FQGNSA. Trimming cost V 5 bases and J 0 bases; bases outside gene matches: 5. This CDR3 comprises 15 residues.

V usage is TRBV6-2 or TRBV6-3 and J usage is TRBJ2-5; perhaps TRBD2 as D (6 bases). The CDR3 is 14 residues long. Germline V gives CDR1 MNHEY, CDR2 SVGEGT. V lost 0 bases to trimming and J lost 13 bases, with 18 bases between them. CDR3 loop: CASSYSGLSFPWYF. The DNA of the CDR3 is TGTGCCAGCAGTTACTCGGGACTTTCTTTCCCATGGTACTTC.

Comment on this clonotype: A much larger clone sits a single nucleotide away, making a read error possible. V and J are TRBV6-1 and TRBJ2-7; D remains unclear. Per the germline V gene, CDR1 is MNHNS and CDR2 is SASEGT. The CDR3 is 11 residues long. V was trimmed by 5 bases and J by 2 bases, leaving 4 bases between them. The DNA of the CDR3 is TGTGCCAGCAGTATAACCTACGAGCAGTACTTC. Translated: CASSITYEQYF.

This clonotype was counted many times. The gene calls are TRBV7-8 and TRBJ2-3; D remains unclear. CDR3 size: 15 residues. Germline V gene lookup returns CDR1 SGHVS and CDR2 FQNEAQ. Trimming left V 1 base short and J 6 bases short, with 14 bases between. CDR3 in amino acids: CASSLGLTSVDTQYF. CDR3 bases: TGTGCCAGCAGCTTAGGGCTGACCTCAGTGGATACGCAGTATTTT.

The chain recombines TRBV4-3 with TRBJ2-3; D is undetermined. Per germline, CDR1 LGHNA and CDR2 YSLEER. The CDR3 extends over 15 amino acids. V was pared by 2 bases and J by 0 bases, with 9 bases between. CDR3 nucleotides: TGCGCCAGCAGCCAAAACTATCTTAGCACAGATACGCAGTATTTT. Amino acid sequence: CASSQNYLSTDTQYF.

For the CDR3, the DNA is TGTGCCAGCAGCTTAAGGTCAACTGGAAACACCATATATTTT. This codes for CASSLRSTGNTIYF. This chain links TRBV11-2 with TRBJ1-3; no clear D gene. The CDR3 extends over 14 amino acids. The V and J ends lost 2 bases and 2 bases respectively, with 7 bases between them. Germline assignment: CDR1 SGHAT and CDR2 FQNNGV.

This clonotype was found many times. This sequence joins TRBV2 and TRBJ1-5, with a tentative D call TRBD1 (6 bases). CDR3 length: 12 residues. The V gene lost 6 bases and the J gene lost 7 bases, with 10 bases spanning the gap. Germline V lookup: CDR1 SNHLY, CDR2 FYNNEI. Here the CDR3 reads CASSRQEQPQHF. CDR3 DNA sequence: TGTGCCAGCAGCAGACAGGAGCAGCCCCAGCATTTT.

This clonotype was recorded at least ten times. The CDR3 sequence: CASSLGPYNYGYTF. The CDR3 nucleotides are TGTGCCAGCAGTTTAGGGCCGTATAACTATGGCTACACCTTC. The chain carries TRBV12-3 or TRBV12-4 and TRBJ1-2; D call uncertain. V was trimmed by 1 base and J by 1 base, leaving 7 bases between them. This CDR3 has 14 amino acids.

This clonotype turned up a few times. This chain uses TRBV7-3 with TRBJ2-3, with a weak D call TRBD1 (6 bases). CDR3 size: 15 residues. Trimming took 4 bases from V and 2 from J, leaving 13 bases between them. CDR1 SGHTA and CDR2 FQGTGA come from the germline V gene. The chain's CDR3 is CASSSTGIITDTQYF. CDR3 in DNA: TGTGCCAGCAGCTCCACAGGGATTATCACAGATACGCAGTATTTT.